This is a list of T cell receptor beta chains from one sample in a study of shared clonotypes between healthy human individuals. Profiling relied on immunoSEQ multiplex PCR, and the TCRdb table lists in-frame clones only, not all of them. The sample carries some 2,000,000 clones, about 95% recorded once. Sample: naive CD8+ T cells sorted from blood. The source of these receptors is a man aged 18-30 years in good health. Each CDR3 is given with its conserved first and last residue. A D gene is named only where the DNA matches it firmly.

CDR3 protein	J gene	D gene	V gene
CASSPSGTGNEQFF	TRBJ2-1	TRBD2	TRBV6-6
CAWDGLAGGSSYNEQFF	TRBJ2-1	TRBD2	TRBV30
CASSLAGGSSGNTIYF	TRBJ1-3	.	TRBV7-6
CASSLEPPKETQYF	TRBJ2-5	.	TRBV5-4
CASSPPGHPYGYTF	TRBJ1-2	.	TRBV27
CSVEVGPGQGSYEQYF	TRBJ2-7	TRBD1	TRBV29-1
CASSQGAGSYEQYF	TRBJ2-7	.	TRBV4-2
CSVERQGLDYGYTF	TRBJ1-2	TRBD1	TRBV29-1
CASSWGQLNTEAFF	TRBJ1-1	TRBD1	TRBV5-8
CASSSLASWGEQFF	TRBJ2-1	.	TRBV5-1
CASSYNRFYGYTF	TRBJ1-2	.	TRBV6-5
CASSIDEERGSYNEQFF	TRBJ2-1	TRBD2	TRBV19
CASRRAGDSTDTQYF	TRBJ2-3	TRBD2	TRBV7-9
CASSPPHTGSTDTQYF	TRBJ2-3	.	TRBV7-9
CASLLDSYTF	TRBJ1-2	.	TRBV25-1
CASSLDRGLSGNTIYF	TRBJ1-3	TRBD1	TRBV7-2
CASSQYRGYEQYF	TRBJ2-7	.	TRBV4-1
CASSETMNTEAFF	TRBJ1-1	.	TRBV5-6
CASRGRDRVKPQHF	TRBJ1-5	TRBD1	TRBV2
CASTLDRNNSPLHF	TRBJ1-6	.	TRBV7-9
CAWVGSMNTEAFF	TRBJ1-1	.	TRBV30
CASSVTGTDGNTIYF	TRBJ1-3	.	TRBV6-5
CASSQGLAGVYNEQFF	TRBJ2-1	TRBD2	TRBV7-8
CASSFGWRGEQYF	TRBJ2-7	.	TRBV27
CASSERTGGSNQPQHF	TRBJ1-5	.	TRBV6-1